This entry is about one T cell receptor beta chain. The antigen is not known. In the same sample, other DNA sequences code for this CDR3. The CDR3 is 14 residues long. V was pared by 5 bases and J by 2 bases, with 14 bases between. Germline V CDR1 and CDR2: SGHRS, YFSETQ. The assay ran at deep level. Each sorted subset replicate got 200 ng genomic DNA, 30,000 or so genomes. Using immunoSEQ multiplex PCR, the repertoire was profiled, and TCRdb retains in-frame clones only, with some absent. The table shows roughly 1 million clones, with under 80% occurring only once. The sample comes from a study of shared clonotypes between healthy human individuals. Findings and limits, study-wide: Relative to their counterparts shared across all four donors, non-shared clonotypes exhibited diminished generation probabilities. In a few donors, around 4.8% of naive CD4 clonotypes appeared in common.

The specimen sequenced was memory CD4+ T cells sorted from blood. Subset meaning: CD45RA-negative fraction. The chain employs TRBV5-1 and TRBJ2-7, with a weak D call TRBD1 (5 bases). This sequence was found in a young man in good health. CDR3 sequence: CASSSRTSTYEQYF. The CDR3 bases are TGCGCCAGCAGTTCTCGGACAAGCACCTACGAGCAGTACTTC.